This T cell receptor beta chain was captured in a study of sequential checkpoint blockade in melanoma. Study-level background: Randomization was 1:1 between first-line nivolumab→ipilimumab and ipilimumab→nivolumab. Each arm's sequence ended with maintenance nivolumab.

Described treatment: randomized to nivolumab then ipilimumab (arm A) or the reverse (arm B). No patient had prior DNA-damaging chemotherapy. Live CD3+CD8+ CD19− CD56− cells were sorted from PBMCs. The repertoire was sequenced with immunoSEQ multiplex PCR; TCRdb's copy has only in-frame clones and lacks some. The repertoire includes about 37,000 clones, 84% of them detected once, and approximately 6% sits in the top ten. V was clipped by 3 bases and J by 2 bases, with 16 bases between them. This CDR3 region has 16 residues. Germline lookup yields CDR1 MGHRA and CDR2 YSYEKL. V usage is TRBV4-1 and J usage is TRBJ2-5; a weak D match, TRBD2 (7 bases). The receptor was derived from a human donor with melanoma. Sequenced here: CD8+ T cells sorted from blood (inferred from file names), sampled from a patient given nivolumab and ipilimumab in sequence. The CDR3 region is CASSQEGGALQETQYF. As DNA, the CDR3 is TGCGCCAGCAGCCAGGAGGGGGGGGCACTTCAAGAGACCCAGTACTTC.